This T cell receptor (beta chain) was sequenced in a study of blood T cells in healthy people across ages. Findings and limits, study-wide: Age brought a roughly linear fall in TCR beta diversity measured per million T cells.

Turning to this clonotype: Its cognate antigen is unknown.

V lost 1 base, J lost 4 bases, and 16 bases lay in between. CDR3 length: 15 residues. Germline V CDR1 and CDR2: DFQATT, SNEGSKA (reference sequence). Next came a second PCR, run for roughly 7 to 12 cycles, which used a sample-barcoded 5' primer along with a J-beta primer mix. TCRdb re-called the 5' RACE reads with MiXCR, one entry per CDR3 protein. The profile covers around 820,000 distinct CDR3 sequences, with around a quarter appearing a single time and under 4.5% taken by the ten largest. A further study also used this sample, focusing on T cells of mothers and their children. That work states: The authors identified no persistent microchimeric T cell clones.

The TCR originated in a boy younger than 18 in good health. Sample: blood. V and J are TRBV20-1 and TRBJ1-2, with a tentative D call TRBD1 (6 bases). In nucleotides, the CDR3 is TGCAGTGCTAGAGCGGGGGCAGGCCTCTCCTATGGCTACACCTTC. It translates to CSARAGAGLSYGYTF.